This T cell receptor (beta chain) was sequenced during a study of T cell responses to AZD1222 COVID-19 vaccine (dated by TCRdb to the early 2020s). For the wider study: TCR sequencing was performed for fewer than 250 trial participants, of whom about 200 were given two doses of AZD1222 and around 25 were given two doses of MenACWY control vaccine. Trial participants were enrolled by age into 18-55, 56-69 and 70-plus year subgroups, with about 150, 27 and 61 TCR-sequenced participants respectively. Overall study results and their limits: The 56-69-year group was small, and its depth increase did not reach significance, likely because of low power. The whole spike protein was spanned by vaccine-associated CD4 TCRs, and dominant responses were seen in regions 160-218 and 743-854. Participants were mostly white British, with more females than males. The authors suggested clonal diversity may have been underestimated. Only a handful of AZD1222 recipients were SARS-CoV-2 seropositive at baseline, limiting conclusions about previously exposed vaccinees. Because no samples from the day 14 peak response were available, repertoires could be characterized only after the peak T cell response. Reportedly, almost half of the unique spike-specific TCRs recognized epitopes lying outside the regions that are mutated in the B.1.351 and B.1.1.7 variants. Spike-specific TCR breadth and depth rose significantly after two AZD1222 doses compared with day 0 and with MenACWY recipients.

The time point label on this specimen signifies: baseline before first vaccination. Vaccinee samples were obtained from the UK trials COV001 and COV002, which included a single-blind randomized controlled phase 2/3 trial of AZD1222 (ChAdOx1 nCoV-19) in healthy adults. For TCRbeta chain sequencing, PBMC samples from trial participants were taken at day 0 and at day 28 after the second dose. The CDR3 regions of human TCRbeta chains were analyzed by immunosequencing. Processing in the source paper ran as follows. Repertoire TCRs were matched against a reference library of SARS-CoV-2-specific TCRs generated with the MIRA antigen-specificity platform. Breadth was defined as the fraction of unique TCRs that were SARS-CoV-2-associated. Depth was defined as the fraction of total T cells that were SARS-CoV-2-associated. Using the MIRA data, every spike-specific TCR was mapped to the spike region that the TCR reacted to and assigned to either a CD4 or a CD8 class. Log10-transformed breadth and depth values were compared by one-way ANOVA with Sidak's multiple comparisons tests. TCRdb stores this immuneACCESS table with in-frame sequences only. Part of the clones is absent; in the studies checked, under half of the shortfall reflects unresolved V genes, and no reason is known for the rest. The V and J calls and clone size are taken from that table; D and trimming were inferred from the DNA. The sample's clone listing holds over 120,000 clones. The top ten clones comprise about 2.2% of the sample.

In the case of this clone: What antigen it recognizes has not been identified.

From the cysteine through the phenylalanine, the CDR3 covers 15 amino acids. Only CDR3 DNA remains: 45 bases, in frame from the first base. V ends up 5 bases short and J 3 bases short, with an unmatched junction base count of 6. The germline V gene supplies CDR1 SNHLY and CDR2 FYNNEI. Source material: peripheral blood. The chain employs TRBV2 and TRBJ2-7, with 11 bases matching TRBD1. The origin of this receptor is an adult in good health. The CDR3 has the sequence CASSPTGTGGYEQYF. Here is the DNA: TGTGCCAGCAGTCCAACCGGGACAGGGGGCTACGAGCAGTACTTC.